Listed here are 2 T cell receptor beta chains from one sample, sequenced in a study of blood T cell repertoires in COVID-19. TCRdb's copy holds only in-frame clones and misses some; the assay was immunoSEQ multiplex PCR. The sample has hundreds of thousands of clones; nearly 90% are singletons. Sequencing used peripheral blood. These receptor sequences come from a woman aged 40 to 50 with COVID-19, enrolled during active disease.

This chain connects TRBV27 to TRBJ1-6; 8 nucleotides line up with TRBD1. Unmatched junction bases numbered 5, after V lost 3 bases and J lost 10 bases. Germline-derived CDR1 and CDR2 are MNHEY and SMNVEV (reference sequence). This CDR3 contains 14 residues. CDR3 nucleotide sequence: TGTGCCAGCAGTTTCCAGGGGGCGATCTCACCCCTCCACTTT. It translates to CASSFQGAISPLHF.

CDR3 nucleotide sequence: TGTGCCCTAAAAGGGGGTTGTAACTATGGCTACACCTTC. Its translation: CALKGGCNYGYTF. V is TRBV10-3 and J is TRBJ1-2, with D maybe TRBD1 (6 bases). The V gene lost 11 bases and the J gene lost 1 base, with 14 bases spanning the gap. The length of the CDR3 is 13 residues. Germline values: CDR1 ENHRY, CDR2 SYGVKD.